This TCR beta chain comes out of a study of blood T cell repertoires in COVID-19. Germline V gene data show CDR1 as LNHDA and CDR2 as SQIVND (reference sequence). V shed 9 bases and J shed 3 bases, with 11 bases lying between them. The CDR3 covers 12 residues. Assay used: immunoSEQ multiplex PCR; TCRdb lists only in-frame clones, some missing. Of some 180,000 clones listed, around four fifths are singletons. Only one count was recorded for this clone. The rearrangement links TRBV19 to TRBJ1-2; D might be TRBD1 (6 bases). The origin of this receptor is a woman of 80 years or more with COVID-19, enrolled during active disease. The specimen sequenced was peripheral blood. The CDR3 here is CASRTDHYGYTF. The CDR3 coding sequence is TGTGCCAGCCGGACAGACCACTATGGCTACACCTTC.